A single sample gave rise to the 25 T cell receptor beta chains below, sequenced in a study of T cells after yellow fever vaccination. MiXCR, applied by TCRdb to the 5' RACE reads, yields one record per CDR3 protein. The sample lists a few hundred thousand distinct CDR3 sequences, approximately 4% occurring once. Sample: PBMCs, taken 5 days after the yellow fever booster vaccination. These receptors all come from a man aged 18 to 30 who received the YFV17D yellow fever vaccine.

The sample holds many counts of this clonotype. The chain couples TRBV29-1 to TRBJ1-2, with D uncertain. Per the germline V gene, CDR1 is SQVTM and CDR2 is ANQGSEA. The CDR3 has 13 amino acids. Trimming removed 7 bases at V and 4 bases at J, with 16 bases between. The CDR3: CSGAPGGPYGYTF. The CDR3, as DNA: TGCAGCGGGGCCCCCGGCGGACCCTATGGCTACACCTTC.

This clonotype was observed a few times. The genes are TRBV7-2 and TRBJ2-2, with D possibly matching TRBD2 (5 bases). V was shortened by 4 bases and J by 5 bases, with 14 bases between the two germline ends. This CDR3 comprises 15 residues. From germline, CDR1 is SGHTA and CDR2 FQGNSA. The CDR3 sequence: CASSSYRGETGELFF. The CDR3 DNA sequence: TGTGCCAGCAGCTCCTACCGGGGAGAGACCGGGGAGCTGTTTTTT.

This clonotype was observed a handful of times. The chain couples TRBV9 to TRBJ2-3; 7 nucleotides line up with TRBD1. V lost 2 bases, J lost 0 bases, and 3 bases stayed unmatched. The germline CDR1 and CDR2 sequences are SGDLS and YYNGEE. This CDR3 region has 15 residues. The CDR3 protein is CASSVRQGSTDTQYF. The CDR3 DNA follows: TGTGCCAGCAGCGTCAGACAGGGAAGCACAGATACGCAGTATTTT.

This clonotype turned up a few times. V usage is TRBV6-6 and J usage is TRBJ1-5; 7 positions agree with TRBD1. Germline CDR1 is MNHNY and CDR2 is SVGAGI (reference sequence). The CDR3 totals 13 residues. The V segment lost 6 bases and the J segment 11 bases; nucleotides outside the gene matches: 10. CDR3 in DNA: TGTGCCAGCAGGATAGACAGGGCGGCGGCCCAGCATTTT. Encoded protein: CASRIDRAAAQHF.

The CDR3 loop is CASSPGPGYQETQYF. The CDR3 coding sequence is TGCGCCAGCAGCCCTGGTCCCGGGTACCAAGAGACCCAGTACTTC. The chain recombines TRBV5-1 with TRBJ2-5; D call uncertain. The CDR3 has 15 amino acids. Germline V gene data show CDR1 as SGHRS and CDR2 as YFSETQ. Trimming removed 4 bases at V and 0 bases at J, with 13 bases between.

This chain joins TRBV2 and TRBJ2-2; 13 bases match TRBD2. Germline V gene lookup returns CDR1 SNHLY and CDR2 FYNNEI. The CDR3 is 18 amino acids. J was trimmed by 3 bases and V by 0 bases; bases with no gene match: 4. The CDR3 sequence: CASSEAGGLAGDTGELFF. Written as DNA, the CDR3 is TGTGCCAGCAGTGAAGCGGGTGGACTAGCGGGAGACACCGGGGAGCTGTTTTTT.

The rearrangement joins TRBV10-3 to TRBJ1-2, with D possibly being TRBD1 (5 bases). Trimming pared 5 bases from V and 2 bases from J, leaving 6 bases between. Germline V gives CDR1 ENHRY, CDR2 SYGVKD. This CDR3 region has 12 residues. The DNA of the CDR3 is TGTGCCATCAGTTCAGGGAACTATGGCTACACCTTC. Protein product: CAISSGNYGYTF.

For the CDR3, the DNA is TGTGCCAGCAGCCCAGCGGGGGGGCCGGCAGATACGCAGTATTTT. This translates into CASSPAGGPADTQYF. The chain uses TRBV4-2 and TRBJ2-3, with 10 bases fitting TRBD2. The CDR3 contains 15 residues. V shed 4 bases, J shed 4 bases, and the junction held 5 bases outside the gene matches. Germline assignment: CDR1 LGHNA and CDR2 YNFKEQ.

This clonotype came up a few times. The chain is built from TRBV19 and TRBJ1-5; maybe TRBD1 (6 bases). Germline loops: CDR1 LNHDA, CDR2 SQIVND (reference sequence). Trimming stripped 5 bases from V and 0 bases from J, with 17 bases between. The CDR3 has 17 amino acids. The CDR3 reads CASSPGGGQISNQPQHF. In nucleotides, the CDR3 is TGTGCCAGTAGTCCTGGGGGGGGGCAGATTAGCAATCAGCCCCAGCATTTT.

Comment on this clonotype: Germline is not matched at one junction end, which may reflect a read error. This rearrangement joins TRBV7-9 to TRBJ2-3; D is undetermined. The CDR3 sequence is 15 residues long. Germline assignment: CDR1 SEHNR and CDR2 FQNEAQ (reference sequence). The CDR3 reads CASTPPYGNTDPQYF. The DNA for the CDR3 is TGTGCCAGCACCCCCCCGTACGGTAACACAGATCCGCAGTATTTT.

Many counts were recorded for this clonotype. The chain carries TRBV10-3 and TRBJ2-6; 7 bases fit TRBD2. V dropped 4 bases and J dropped 3; count of bases not matched to a gene: 24. The CDR3 covers 22 residues. Germline assignment: CDR1 ENHRY and CDR2 SYGVKD. The CDR3, as DNA: TGTGCCATCAGTGTGGGTCTGCTAGCGGCAGGGCCGGAGGTCGGTGGGGCCAACGTCCTGACTTTC. Its translation: CAISVGLLAAGPEVGGANVLTF.

There are many counts of this clonotype. The V and J genes are TRBV10-3 and TRBJ2-3; 11 bases fit TRBD2. Trimming removed 4 bases from V and 2 bases from J; junction bases left unmatched: 2. The CDR3 runs to 15 residues. CDR1 ENHRY and CDR2 SYGVKD come from the germline V gene. The CDR3 here is CAISVTSGATDTQYF. CDR3 sequence (DNA): TGTGCCATCAGTGTGACTAGCGGGGCCACAGATACGCAGTATTTT.

The CDR3: CASSLRGQGDTGELFF. CDR3 DNA sequence: TGCGCCAGCAGCTTGAGAGGACAGGGAGACACCGGGGAGCTGTTTTTT. V usage is TRBV5-1 and J usage is TRBJ2-2; TRBD1 matches at 8 bases. After removal of 1 base from V and 3 bases from J, the junction contained 5 bases not matched to a gene. CDR1 is SGHRS and CDR2 is YFSETQ in the germline V gene. The CDR3 length is 16 residues.

The rearrangement joins TRBV30 to TRBJ1-3; D might be TRBD1 (5 bases). Germline CDR1 reads GTSNPN; CDR2 reads SVGIG (reference sequence). The CDR3 spans 13 residues. Deletions cut 2 bases from V and 10 bases from J, with 15 bases between. Written as DNA, the CDR3 is TGTGCCTGGAGTTTTGGGACGGCGGTGACCATATATTTT. This encodes CAWSFGTAVTIYF.

This clonotype has only a few counts. J is TRBJ2-3 and V is TRBV3-1, with 12 bases lining up with TRBD2. Germline values: CDR1 LGHDT, CDR2 YNNKEL (reference sequence). V shed 1 base and J 1 base; nucleotides not matched to a gene: 3. The CDR3 spans 17 residues. The CDR3: CASSQGRLAGGTDTQYF. As DNA, the CDR3 is TGTGCCAGCAGCCAAGGGCGACTAGCGGGGGGCACAGATACGCAGTATTTT.

This clonotype has a handful of counts. The chain carries TRBV9 and TRBJ2-1; TRBD2 matches 7 bases. CDR1 is SGDLS, CDR2 YYNGEE, per germline. Trimming cost V 6 bases and J 6 bases; bases outside gene matches: 12. The CDR3 runs 15 residues. The CDR3 region has the DNA TGTGCCAGCACCCTGGGGGGGGGGATACTCAATGAGCAGTTCTTC. This encodes CASTLGGGILNEQFF.

This clonotype was observed a handful of times. This chain joins TRBV11-1 and TRBJ2-2, with 8 bases fitting TRBD2. CDR3 length: 14 residues. Germline values: CDR1 SGHAT, CDR2 FQDESV (reference sequence). The trim removed 5 bases at V and 6 bases at J, leaving 5 bases unmatched. The CDR3 sequence: CASSLGGGAGELFF. The CDR3 bases are TGTGCCAGCAGCCTCGGGGGGGGAGCCGGGGAGCTGTTTTTT.

This clonotype came up a few times. The chain is built from TRBV7-9 and TRBJ2-5; D tentatively reads TRBD1 or TRBD2 (6 bases each). Per germline, CDR1 SEHNR and CDR2 FQNEAQ (reference sequence). CDR3 length: 13 residues. The V gene lost 5 bases and the J gene lost 5 bases, with 12 bases spanning the gap. CDR3 sequence: CASSAGGLETQYF. The CDR3 DNA reads TGTGCCAGCAGCGCTGGGGGGCTGGAGACCCAGTACTTC.

In its sample, this clonotype was seen many times. This chain links TRBV7-6 with TRBJ1-1, with no clear D. The germline gives CDR1 SGHVS, CDR2 FNYEAQ. The V end was cut by 5 bases, the J end by 5 bases, with 12 bases between. CDR3 size: 13 residues. For the CDR3, the DNA is TGTGCCAGCAGCACCCGTGATGGGACTGAAGCTTTCTTT. It yields the protein CASSTRDGTEAFF.

The rearrangement uses TRBV25-1 and TRBJ1-6; D gene unclear. The germline V and J ends were trimmed by 4 bases and 13 bases, with 17 bases remaining between them. CDR1 MGHDK and CDR2 SYGVNS come from the germline V gene. The CDR3 extends over 14 amino acids. In DNA, the CDR3 is TGTGCCAGCAGTGTCGTGCAGGCCCAAGGGCCCCTCCACTTT. It translates to CASSVVQAQGPLHF.

This clonotype was recorded many times. The rearrangement links TRBV20-1 to TRBJ1-2; D is unresolved. The CDR3 runs 13 residues. The V gene lost 6 bases and the J gene lost 0 bases, with 11 bases spanning the gap. From germline, CDR1 is DFQATT and CDR2 SNEGSKA (reference sequence). This chain's CDR3 is CSAQDGANYGYTF. CDR3 DNA: TGCAGTGCCCAGGACGGAGCTAACTATGGCTACACCTTC.

The sample holds many counts of this clonotype. The chain's CDR3 is CASSLALGKNIQYF. The CDR3 nucleotides read TGCGCCAGCAGCTTGGCACTAGGAAAAAACATTCAGTACTTC. This rearrangement joins TRBV5-1 to TRBJ2-4; possible D gene TRBD2, 5 bases. CDR3 length equals 14 residues. Germline V gene lookup returns CDR1 SGHRS and CDR2 YFSETQ. The germline V and J ends were trimmed by 0 bases and 4 bases, with 8 bases remaining between them.

The CDR3 DNA is TGTGCCAGCAGCCGAAAAGGTGGTGGGGCCAACGTCCTGACTTTC. Translation gives CASSRKGGGANVLTF. The chain is built from TRBV6-2 or TRBV6-3 and TRBJ2-6; no definite D call. CDR1 is MNHEY and CDR2 is SVGEGT in the germline V gene. The CDR3 length is 15 residues. The V gene lost 6 bases and the J gene lost 3 bases, with 12 bases spanning the gap.

The sample holds many counts of this clonotype. V and J are TRBV20-1 and TRBJ2-7; possibly TRBD2 for D (6 bases). Trimming took off 0 bases at V and 5 bases at J, with 14 bases between the two ends. Germline CDR1 reads DFQATT; CDR2 reads SNEGSKA (reference sequence). This CDR3 contains 14 residues. Written as DNA, the CDR3 is TGCAGTGCTAGAGATCGGCGGGGAAATCACGAGCAGTACTTC. This translates into CSARDRRGNHEQYF.

Ten or more counts support this clonotype. As DNA, the CDR3 is TGTGCCAGCAGGGGACAGGGGATGAACACTGAAGCTTTCTTT. It yields the protein CASRGQGMNTEAFF. The rearrangement joins TRBV25-1 to TRBJ1-1, with TRBD1 matching 10 bases. The trim removed 6 bases at V and 0 bases at J, leaving 1 base unmatched. The CDR3 has 14 amino acids. The germline gives CDR1 MGHDK, CDR2 SYGVNS. Full variable domain (remainder filled in from reference TRBV25-1 and TRBJ1-1): EADIYQTPRYLVIGTGKKITLECSQTMGHDKMYWYQQDPGMELHLIHYSYGVNSTEKGDLSSESTVSRIRTEHFPLTLESARPSHTSQYLCASRGQGMNTEAFFGQGTRLTVV.